The clone carrying this TCR beta chain qualifies as medium-sized. Within the sample, other DNA sequences also encode this same CDR3. V was clipped by 2 bases and J by 4 bases; unmatched bases: 1. This CDR3 has 13 amino acids. Germline lookup yields CDR1 LNHDA and CDR2 SQIVND (reference sequence). The source of the sample is a study of control samples from healthy donors and cancer patients. This table comes from immunoSEQ multiplex PCR, and its TCRdb copy is limited to in-frame clones, with some not included. This table has tens of thousands of clones, 91% appearing once. This rearrangement joins TRBV19 to TRBJ1-1, with TRBD1 identical over 7 bases. The TCR was taken from a man in his forties or fifties in good health. The sample consisted of blood. The chain's CDR3 is CASSITGATEAFF. The CDR3 region has the DNA TGTGCCAGTAGTATAACAGGGGCCACTGAAGCTTTCTTT.